Shown below are 10 T cell receptor beta chains from a single sample sequenced in a study of cytomegalovirus exposure and HLA in healthy donors. Primers for the PCR totalled 60 Vbeta and 13 Jbeta. The table came from immunoSEQ multiplex PCR; TCRdb's copy has only in-frame clones and leaves some out. In the table there are around 200,000 clones, roughly 80% of which are singletons. Specimen: PBMCs. The receptors derive from a man aged 50 or older in good health and CMV-seronegative.

This clone appeared a few times. The V gene is TRBV27, the J gene TRBJ2-6; possibly TRBD1 for D (5 bases). The CDR3 totals 15 residues. CDR1 is MNHEY, CDR2 SMNVEV, per germline (reference sequence). Trimming took 0 bases from V and 4 from J, leaving 7 bases between them. The CDR3 DNA follows: TGTGCCAGCAGTTTATCAGGGGCCGGGGCCAACGTCCTGACTTTC. This sequence encodes CASSLSGAGANVLTF.

The CDR3 here is CASSLLAGDWNEQFF. In DNA form, the CDR3 reads TGTGCCAGCAGCCTACTAGCGGGAGATTGGAATGAGCAGTTCTTC. The rearrangement uses TRBV5-4 and TRBJ2-1; 11 nucleotides agree with TRBD2. Losses at the gene ends were 4 bases for V and 7 bases for J; bases not matched to a gene: 7. This CDR3 region has 15 residues. Germline loops: CDR1 SGHNT, CDR2 YYREEE (reference sequence).

This clone appeared once. V and J are TRBV19 and TRBJ1-5; the match to TRBD1 covers 9 bases. CDR1 and CDR2 from the germline V gene are LNHDA and SQIVND (reference sequence). J gave up 5 bases and V 7 bases, and 9 bases lay outside the gene matches. The CDR3 runs 15 residues. The CDR3 sequence: CASTATGGKHQPQHF. Here the CDR3 DNA reads TGTGCCAGTACCGCGACAGGGGGAAAGCATCAGCCCCAGCATTTT.

The genes are TRBV27 and TRBJ2-7; D perhaps matches TRBD2 (5 bases). Germline values: CDR1 MNHEY, CDR2 SMNVEV (reference sequence). The CDR3 length is 12 residues. Trimming pared 2 bases from V and 6 bases from J, leaving 8 bases between. DNA for the CDR3: TGTGCCAGCAGTTTACTCGGGGTCGAGCAGTACTTC. As protein: CASSLLGVEQYF.

The chain employs TRBV7-2 and TRBJ1-5, with D hard to call. CDR1 and CDR2 from the germline V gene are SGHTA and FQGNSA. The CDR3 is 14 amino acids. V was clipped by 7 bases and J by 3 bases, with 13 bases between them. CDR3 coding DNA: TGTGCCAGCACCCCTGGGCGAACCAATCAGCCCCAGCATTTT. Residues: CASTPGRTNQPQHF.

The rearrangement links TRBV6-5 to TRBJ1-6, with a possible D match to TRBD1 (6 bases). CDR1 and CDR2 from the germline V gene are MNHEY and SVGAGI. Trimming pared 2 bases from V and 10 bases from J, leaving 18 bases between. CDR3 length: 16 residues. This CDR3 is CASSYDRTGRGSPLHF. DNA for the CDR3: TGTGCCAGCAGTTACGACCGTACAGGGCGAGGGTCACCCCTCCACTTT.

V usage is TRBV7-3 and J usage is TRBJ2-1; 14 bases are a match to TRBD2. Germline V gives CDR1 SGHTA, CDR2 FQGTGA. CDR3 length: 15 amino acids. Germline trimming cut 5 bases from V and 7 bases from J; bases unmatched to any gene: 4. The CDR3 spells CASSARLAGGNEQFF. The DNA for the CDR3 is TGTGCCAGCAGCGCCCGACTAGCGGGGGGGAATGAGCAGTTCTTC.

In this sample, this clone turned up a few times. The chain employs TRBV6-6 and TRBJ2-3; D may be TRBD2 (6 bases). Germline V gene lookup returns CDR1 MNHNY and CDR2 SVGAGI (reference sequence). This CDR3 spans 16 amino acids. Trimming cost V 2 bases and J 3 bases, with 15 bases left between them. The CDR3 region is CASSYRSAGRTDTQYF. The CDR3 DNA reads as TGTGCCAGCAGTTACAGGTCGGCGGGAAGGACAGATACGCAGTATTTT.

This chain uses TRBV2 with TRBJ1-2, with D possibly TRBD1 on 6 matching bases. The CDR3 runs 12 residues. The germline V and J ends were trimmed by 4 bases and 6 bases, with 9 bases remaining between them. CDR1 is SNHLY, CDR2 FYNNEI, per germline. CDR3 in amino acids: CASSVTGNGYTF. DNA for the CDR3: TGTGCCAGCAGTGTAACAGGGAATGGCTACACCTTC.

The chain links TRBV19 to TRBJ2-3; 9 bases fit TRBD1. CDR1 is LNHDA and CDR2 is SQIVND in the germline V gene (reference sequence). With 5 bases clipped from V and 3 bases from J, the junction kept 6 bases outside the gene matches. The length of the CDR3 is 15 residues. The CDR3 sequence is CASSQRDRATDTQYF. The CDR3 DNA is TGTGCCAGTAGTCAAAGGGACAGGGCGACAGATACGCAGTATTTT.